This T cell receptor beta chain was retrieved from a study of T cell clonotyping in hematopoietic cell transplantation. For the study at large: Cytoreduction preceded collection of pretransplant recipient samples.

Profiled with immunoSEQ multiplex PCR; TCRdb holds only in-frame clones, not every one. The profile shows about 20,000 clones, roughly 90% of them singletons. Germline loops: CDR1 SGHAT, CDR2 FQNNGV. Trimming removed 2 bases from V and 12 bases from J; junction bases left unmatched: 8. CDR3 length: 13 amino acids. Indicated time point: recipient sample about 28 days before transplant, after cytoreduction. Notes on the study in general: Cells were unsorted, so CD4 and CD8 contributions were not separated. Pathologically expanded recipient clonotypes increased progressively from day 30 to day 180 as diversity fell.

Turning to this clone: The antigen is not known.

The chain recombines TRBV11-2 with TRBJ1-1, with TRBD1 matching over 8 bases. This TCR was sampled from a man between 18 and 35 years old with biphenotypic leukemia. Some clones in this sample may be carry-over from other donors' samples. The starting material was peripheral blood mononuclear cells, obtained before stem cell transplant. CDR3 in DNA: TGTGCCAGCAGCTTAACGGACAGGGAGGGAACTTTCTTT. Protein sequence: CASSLTDREGTFF.